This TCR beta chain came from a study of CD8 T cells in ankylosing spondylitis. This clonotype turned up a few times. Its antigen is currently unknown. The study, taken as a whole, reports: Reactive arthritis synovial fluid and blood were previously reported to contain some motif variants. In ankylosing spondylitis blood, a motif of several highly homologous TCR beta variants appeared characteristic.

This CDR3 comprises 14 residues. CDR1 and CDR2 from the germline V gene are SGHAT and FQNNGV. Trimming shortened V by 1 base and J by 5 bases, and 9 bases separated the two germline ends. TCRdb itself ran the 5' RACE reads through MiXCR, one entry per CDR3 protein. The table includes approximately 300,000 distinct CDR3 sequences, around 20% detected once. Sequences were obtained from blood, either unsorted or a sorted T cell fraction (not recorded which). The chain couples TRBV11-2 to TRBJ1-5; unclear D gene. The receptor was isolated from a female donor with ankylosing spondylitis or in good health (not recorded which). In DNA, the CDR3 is TGTGCCAGCAGCTTAGGAGTAAGGGATCAGCCCCAGCATTTT. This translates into CASSLGVRDQPQHF. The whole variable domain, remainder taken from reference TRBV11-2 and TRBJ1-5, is EAGVAQSPRYKIIEKRQSVAFWCNPISGHATLYWYQQILGQGPKLLIQFQNNGVVDDSQLPKDRFSAERLKGVDSTLKIQPAKLEDSAVYLCASSLGVRDQPQHFGDGTRLSIL.